The present TCR beta chain was sequenced within a study of blood T cell repertoires in COVID-19. Authors' data handling: Counts of nucleated cells, estimated from reference gene primer amplification, were obtained. Produced via immunoSEQ multiplex PCR; TCRdb's table is partial and in-frame only. V, J and clone size are those of that table, while D and trimming were read from the DNA. The data hold some 87,000 clones, with roughly four fifths observed a single time. The CDR3 length is 12 residues. Germline values: CDR1 KGHDR, CDR2 SFDVKD. With V trimmed by 9 bases and J by 6 bases, 5 bases remained unmatched.

The chain couples TRBV24-1 to TRBJ2-7; 9 bases align to TRBD1. The sample comprised peripheral blood. The source is a human donor in a cohort sampled during active COVID-19. The CDR3: CATPGTGTEQYF. The CDR3 DNA reads TGTGCCACCCCCGGGACAGGGACCGAGCAGTACTTC.